These 19 T cell receptor beta chains were all obtained from the same sample, sequenced in a study of cytomegalovirus exposure and HLA in healthy donors. Both 60 Vbeta primers and 13 Jbeta primers went into the PCR. Produced via immunoSEQ multiplex PCR; TCRdb's table is partial and in-frame only. The sample lists about 170,000 clones, roughly 80% occurring once. The sequencing sample was made of PBMCs. Every receptor here comes from a female donor in good health and CMV-seronegative.

This chain joins TRBV7-8 and TRBJ2-7, with no clear D. The CDR3 totals 12 residues. Germline V gene lookup returns CDR1 SGHVS and CDR2 FQNEAQ. Trimming pared 6 bases from V and 3 bases from J, leaving 9 bases between. The chain's CDR3 is CASRIGSYEQYF. CDR3 bases: TGTGCCAGCAGGATTGGCAGCTACGAGCAGTACTTC.

This clone has a handful of counts. The chain couples TRBV2 to TRBJ2-2, with TRBD2 as a possible D gene (7 bases). This CDR3 region has 18 residues. V gave up 1 base and J gave up 6 bases, with 21 bases separating them. Germline CDR1 and CDR2: SNHLY and FYNNEI. CDR3 protein: CASSEGRGGGALAGELFF. The CDR3 coding sequence is TGTGCCAGCAGTGAAGGTCGTGGTGGGGGGGCCCTCGCCGGGGAGCTGTTTTTT.

The gene calls are TRBV30 and TRBJ2-1, with 11 bases identical to TRBD2. This CDR3 region has 15 residues. Germline values: CDR1 GTSNPN, CDR2 SVGIG (reference sequence). J lost 6 bases, V lost 5 bases, and 9 bases had no gene match. The CDR3 loop reads CAWRQLAGAFNEQFF. CDR3 nucleotide sequence: TGTGCCTGGCGACAACTAGCGGGGGCTTTCAATGAGCAGTTCTTC.

The chain links TRBV2 to TRBJ1-5, with D perhaps TRBD1 (5 bases). Per the germline V gene, CDR1 is SNHLY and CDR2 is FYNNEI. V was shortened by 3 bases and J by 2 bases, with 8 bases between the two germline ends. The length of the CDR3 is 14 residues. Here the CDR3 reads CASSDRAGNQPQHF. The CDR3 DNA sequence: TGTGCCAGCAGTGACAGGGCGGGCAATCAGCCCCAGCATTTT.

V usage is TRBV19 and J usage is TRBJ1-5; D is unresolved. The CDR3 runs to 15 residues. Germline CDR1 is LNHDA and CDR2 is SQIVND (reference sequence). The germline V and J ends were trimmed by 7 bases and 3 bases, with 16 bases remaining between them. CDR3: CASILGGRPNQPQHF. The CDR3 nucleotides read TGTGCCAGTATTCTGGGAGGGCGGCCCAATCAGCCCCAGCATTTT.

This clone was seen once. The chain has TRBV28 and TRBJ1-2; possibly TRBD1 for D (5 bases). Trimming shortened V by 5 bases and J by 2 bases, and 9 bases separated the two germline ends. Germline V gene data show CDR1 as MDHEN and CDR2 as SYDVKM. This CDR3 is built from 13 residues. CDR3 residues: CASSETANYGYTF. For the CDR3, the DNA is TGTGCCAGCAGTGAGACAGCGAACTATGGCTACACCTTC.

This clone was recorded only once. The J gene is TRBJ1-6, the V gene TRBV7-3, with 9 bases matching TRBD1. Germline CDR1 and CDR2: SGHTA and FQGTGA. The length of the CDR3 is 14 residues. Trimming removed 3 bases from V and 7 bases from J; junction bases left unmatched: 1. The CDR3 is CASSFGTGNSPLHF. DNA for the CDR3: TGTGCCAGCAGCTTCGGGACAGGGAATTCACCCCTCCACTTT.

The sample holds one count of this clone. This chain links TRBV7-9 with TRBJ2-2; 13 bases fit TRBD2. CDR1 is SEHNR, CDR2 FQNEAQ, per germline (reference sequence). The length of the CDR3 is 16 residues. V was pared by 5 bases and J by 6 bases, with 6 bases of the junction left unmatched. The CDR3 region has the DNA TGTGCCAGCAGCCCACCACTAGCGGGAGGGCCCGGGGAGCTGTTTTTT. As protein: CASSPPLAGGPGELFF.

The chain uses TRBV28 and TRBJ1-1, with D perhaps TRBD1 (5 bases). Between the trimmed V and J ends, which lost 3 bases and 7 bases, there was a span of 12 bases. The CDR3 loop spans 13 amino acids. CDR1 and CDR2 (germline): MDHEN, SYDVKM. This CDR3 reads CASSFGSGLEAFF. CDR3 sequence (DNA): TGTGCCAGCAGTTTCGGCTCAGGGCTTGAAGCTTTCTTT. Full variable domain (remainder filled in from reference TRBV28 and TRBJ1-1): DVKVTQSSRYLVKRTGEKVFLECVQDMDHENMFWYRQDPGLGLRLIYFSYDVKMKEKGDIPEGYSVSREKKERFSLILESASTNQTSMYLCASSFGSGLEAFFGQGTRLTVV.

The DNA for the CDR3 is TGCGCCAGCAGCTTGGTGGGGGGGGCCGGCGATGAGCAGTTCTTC. Translation gives CASSLVGGAGDEQFF. The rearrangement joins TRBV5-1 to TRBJ2-1; TRBD2 is a possible D gene (7 bases). Germline CDR1 reads SGHRS; CDR2 reads YFSETQ. The CDR3 loop spans 15 amino acids. Trimming took 0 bases from V and 8 from J, leaving 15 bases between them.

CDR3 coding DNA: TGTGCCAGCAGCGTCGACAGGGCAGGGACCGGGGAGCTGTTTTTT. Its protein is CASSVDRAGTGELFF. The chain employs TRBV5-4 and TRBJ2-2; the match to TRBD1 covers 7 bases. Germline V gene lookup returns CDR1 SGHNT and CDR2 YYREEE (reference sequence). This CDR3 contains 15 residues. The junction had 8 bases not matched to a gene; V was cut back by 4 bases and J by 5 bases.

This sequence joins TRBV21-1 and TRBJ2-7; the table's D call, TRBD1, was not checked against the DNA. TRBV21-1 is marked as a pseudogene. This CDR3 spans 17 amino acids. The CDR3 spells CASSKLKGTEMGYEQYF. The CDR3 coding sequence is TGTGCCAGCAGCAAACTCAAGGGGACAGAAATGGGCTACGAGCAGTACTTC.

The rearrangement joins TRBV5-1 to TRBJ2-7; tentative D call: TRBD1 (8 bases). Trimming removed 2 bases at V and 2 bases at J, with 11 bases between. This CDR3 region has 14 residues. Germline-derived CDR1 and CDR2 are SGHRS and YFSETQ. This chain's CDR3 is CASSLQGGTYEQYF. In DNA, the CDR3 is TGCGCCAGCAGCTTACAGGGGGGGACCTACGAGCAGTACTTC.

The rearrangement links TRBV25-1 to TRBJ1-5, with a tentative D call TRBD1 (5 bases). In germline, CDR1 is MGHDK, CDR2 SYGVNS. There are 14 residues in the CDR3. Trimming pared 6 bases from V and 4 bases from J, leaving 13 bases between. The CDR3 loop reads CASSHQGRNQPQHF. The DNA of the CDR3 is TGTGCCAGCAGCCACCAGGGCCGAAATCAGCCCCAGCATTTT.

This chain joins TRBV10-3 and TRBJ2-7; the D is unclear. The germline V gene has CDR1 ENHRY and CDR2 SYGVKD. The CDR3 totals 13 residues. V was clipped by 2 bases and J by 3 bases, with 8 bases between them. CDR3 DNA sequence: TGTGCCATCAGTGAGCCCCCATTCTACGAGCAGTACTTC. This encodes CAISEPPFYEQYF.

J is TRBJ1-2 and V is TRBV4-1; 8 bases are shared with TRBD1. The CDR3 covers 14 residues. CDR1 is MGHRA and CDR2 is YSYEKL in the germline V gene. The V and J ends lost 1 base and 5 bases, in that order; junction bases with no gene match: 3. The CDR3 is CASSQVQGAYGYTF. The CDR3 DNA is TGCGCCAGCAGCCAAGTCCAGGGGGCATATGGCTACACCTTC.

A single count supports this clone. This chain uses TRBV5-6 with TRBJ2-3, with 10 bases fitting TRBD1. CDR3 length: 15 amino acids. J lost 4 bases, V lost 4 bases, and 6 bases had no gene match. CDR1 and CDR2 from the germline V gene are SGHDT and YYEEEE. The CDR3 nucleotides are TGTGCCAGCAGCGGGACCGGGACAGGGGCAGATACGCAGTATTTT. This translates into CASSGTGTGADTQYF.

CDR3 protein: CASTQGLERPQHF. CDR3 sequence (DNA): TGTGCCAGCACCCAGGGGTTGGAGCGGCCCCAGCATTTT. This chain connects TRBV6-6 to TRBJ1-5, with a weak D call TRBD1 (6 bases). The V end lost 7 bases, the J end lost 9 bases, and 16 bases lay between the germline ends. Looked up from germline, CDR1 is MNHNY and CDR2 is SVGAGI (reference sequence). The CDR3 spans 13 residues.

The chain has TRBV9 and TRBJ2-3; 13 bases map to TRBD2. The CDR3 consists of 17 residues. Losses at the gene ends were 4 bases for V and 2 bases for J; bases not matched to a gene: 7. The V gene's germline CDR1 is SGDLS and CDR2 YYNGEE. CDR3 loop: CASSPKLAGGPTDTQYF. The DNA for the CDR3 is TGTGCCAGCAGCCCCAAACTAGCGGGAGGGCCCACAGATACGCAGTATTTT.